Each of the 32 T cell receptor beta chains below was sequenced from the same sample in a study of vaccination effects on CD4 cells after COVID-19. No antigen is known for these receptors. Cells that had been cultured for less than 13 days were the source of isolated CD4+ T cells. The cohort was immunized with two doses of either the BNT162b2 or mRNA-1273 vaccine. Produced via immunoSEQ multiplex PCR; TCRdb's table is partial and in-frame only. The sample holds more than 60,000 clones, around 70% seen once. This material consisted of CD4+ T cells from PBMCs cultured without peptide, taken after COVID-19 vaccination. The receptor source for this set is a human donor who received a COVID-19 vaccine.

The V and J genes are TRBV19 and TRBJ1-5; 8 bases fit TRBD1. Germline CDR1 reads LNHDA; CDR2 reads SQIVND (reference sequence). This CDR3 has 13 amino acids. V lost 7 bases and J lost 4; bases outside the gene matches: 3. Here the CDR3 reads CASKDRENQPQHF. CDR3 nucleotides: TGTGCCAGTAAGGACAGGGAAAATCAGCCCCAGCATTTT.

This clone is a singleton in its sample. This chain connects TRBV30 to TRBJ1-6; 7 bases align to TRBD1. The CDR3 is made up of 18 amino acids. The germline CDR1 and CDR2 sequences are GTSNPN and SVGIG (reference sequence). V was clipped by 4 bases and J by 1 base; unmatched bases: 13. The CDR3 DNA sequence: TGTGCCTGGAACCCTGGACAGGCCGGGTGGTCCTATAATTCACCCCTCCACTTT. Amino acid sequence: CAWNPGQAGWSYNSPLHF.

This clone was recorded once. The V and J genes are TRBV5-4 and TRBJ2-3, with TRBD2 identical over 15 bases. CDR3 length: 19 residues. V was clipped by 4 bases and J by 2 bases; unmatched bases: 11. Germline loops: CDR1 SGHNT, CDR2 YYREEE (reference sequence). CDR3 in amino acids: CASSRSGTSGGLLTDTQYF. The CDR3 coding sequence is TGTGCCAGCAGCAGATCCGGGACTAGCGGGGGGCTACTCACAGATACGCAGTATTTT.

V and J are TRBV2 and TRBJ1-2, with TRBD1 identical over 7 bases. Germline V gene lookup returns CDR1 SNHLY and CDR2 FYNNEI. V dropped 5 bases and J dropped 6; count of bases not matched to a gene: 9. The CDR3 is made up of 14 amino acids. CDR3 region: CASSYPGRGDGYTF. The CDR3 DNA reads TGTGCCAGCAGTTACCCCGGCAGGGGGGATGGCTACACCTTC.

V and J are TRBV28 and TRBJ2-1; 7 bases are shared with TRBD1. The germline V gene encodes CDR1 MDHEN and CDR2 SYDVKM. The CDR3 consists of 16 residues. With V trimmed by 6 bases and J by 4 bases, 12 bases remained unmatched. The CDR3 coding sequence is TGTGCCAGCAGACTTGGACAGGCCTCCAGGTACAATGAGCAGTTCTTC. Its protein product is CASRLGQASRYNEQFF.

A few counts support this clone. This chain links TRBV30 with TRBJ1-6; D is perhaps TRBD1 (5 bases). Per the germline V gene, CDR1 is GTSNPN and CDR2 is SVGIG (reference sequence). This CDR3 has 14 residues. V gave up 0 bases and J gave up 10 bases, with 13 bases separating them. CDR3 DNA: TGTGCCTGGAGTGTTAAAGGGGTAAGGTCACCCCTCCACTTT. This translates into CAWSVKGVRSPLHF.

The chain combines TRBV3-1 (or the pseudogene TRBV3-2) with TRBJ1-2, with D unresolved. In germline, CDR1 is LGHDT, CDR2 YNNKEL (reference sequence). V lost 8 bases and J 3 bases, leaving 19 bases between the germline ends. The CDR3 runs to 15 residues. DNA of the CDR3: TGTGCCAGCCGTCTCGCGGGTGGACCGTACTATGGCTACACCTTC. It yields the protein CASRLAGGPYYGYTF.

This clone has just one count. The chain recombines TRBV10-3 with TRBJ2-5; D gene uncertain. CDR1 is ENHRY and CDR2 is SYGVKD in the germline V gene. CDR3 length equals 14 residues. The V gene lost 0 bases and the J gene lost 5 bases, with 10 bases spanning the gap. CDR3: CAISESDPAETQYF. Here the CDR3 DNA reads TGTGCCATCAGTGAGTCGGACCCGGCGGAGACCCAGTACTTC.

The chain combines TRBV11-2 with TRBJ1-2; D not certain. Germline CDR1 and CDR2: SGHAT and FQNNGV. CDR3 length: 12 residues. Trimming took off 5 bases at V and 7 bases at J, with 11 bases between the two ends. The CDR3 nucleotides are TGTGCCAGCAGCCCCACGACGCTTGGCTACACCTTC. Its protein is CASSPTTLGYTF.

Here the CDR3 DNA reads TGTGCCAGCAGCTCCGGAGGTGTCCGCAACAATGAGCAGTTCTTC. This encodes CASSSGGVRNNEQFF. This sequence joins TRBV5-4 and TRBJ2-1, with D possibly TRBD2 on 5 matching bases. Trimming shortened V by 3 bases and J by 5 bases, and 15 bases separated the two germline ends. CDR1 is SGHNT, CDR2 YYREEE, per germline (reference sequence). This CDR3 comprises 15 residues.

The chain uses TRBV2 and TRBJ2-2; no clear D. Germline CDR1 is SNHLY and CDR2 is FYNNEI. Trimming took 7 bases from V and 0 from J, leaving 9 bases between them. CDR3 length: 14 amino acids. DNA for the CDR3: TGTGCCAGCAAGGCCTGGGCGAACACCGGGGAGCTGTTTTTT. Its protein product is CASKAWANTGELFF.

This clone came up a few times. For the CDR3, the DNA is TGCAGCTCAAAGGGGGGAACTGTCACTGAAGCTTTCTTT. It translates to CSSKGGTVTEAFF. The chain is built from TRBV29-1 and TRBJ1-1, with a tentative D call TRBD1 (6 bases). Per the germline V gene, CDR1 is SQVTM and CDR2 is ANQGSEA. Deletions cut 8 bases from V and 4 bases from J, with 17 bases between. The CDR3 has 13 residues.

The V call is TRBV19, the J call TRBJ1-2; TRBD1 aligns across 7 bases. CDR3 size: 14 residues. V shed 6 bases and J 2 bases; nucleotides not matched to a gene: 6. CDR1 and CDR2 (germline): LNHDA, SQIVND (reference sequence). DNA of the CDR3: TGTGCCAGTAGGCCCCCGGGACAGAACTATGGCTACACCTTC. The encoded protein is CASRPPGQNYGYTF.

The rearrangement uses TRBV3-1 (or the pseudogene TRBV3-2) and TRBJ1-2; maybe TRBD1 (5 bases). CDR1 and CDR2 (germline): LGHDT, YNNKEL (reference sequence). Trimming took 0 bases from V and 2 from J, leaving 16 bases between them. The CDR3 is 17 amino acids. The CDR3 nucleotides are TGTGCCAGCAGCCAAGATTTGGCCTGGGGGAAGAACTATGGCTACACCTTC. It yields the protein CASSQDLAWGKNYGYTF.

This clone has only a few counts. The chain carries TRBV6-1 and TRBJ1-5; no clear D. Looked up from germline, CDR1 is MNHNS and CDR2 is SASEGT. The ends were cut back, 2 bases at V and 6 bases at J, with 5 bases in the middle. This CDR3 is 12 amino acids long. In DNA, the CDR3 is TGTGCCAGCAGTGAAAACCCTCAGCCCCAGCATTTT. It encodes CASSENPQPQHF.

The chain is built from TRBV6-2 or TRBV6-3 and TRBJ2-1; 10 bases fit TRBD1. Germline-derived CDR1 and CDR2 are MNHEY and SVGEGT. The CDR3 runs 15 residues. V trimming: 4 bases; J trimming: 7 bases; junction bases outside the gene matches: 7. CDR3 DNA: TGTGCCAGCAGTTCCCGGGACAGGGGAATTAATGAGCAGTTCTTC. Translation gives CASSSRDRGINEQFF.

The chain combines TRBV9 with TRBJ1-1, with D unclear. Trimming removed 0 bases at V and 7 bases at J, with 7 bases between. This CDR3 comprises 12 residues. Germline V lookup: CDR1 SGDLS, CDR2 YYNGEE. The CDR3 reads CASSVAPIEAFF. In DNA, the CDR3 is TGTGCCAGCAGCGTAGCTCCAATTGAAGCTTTCTTT.

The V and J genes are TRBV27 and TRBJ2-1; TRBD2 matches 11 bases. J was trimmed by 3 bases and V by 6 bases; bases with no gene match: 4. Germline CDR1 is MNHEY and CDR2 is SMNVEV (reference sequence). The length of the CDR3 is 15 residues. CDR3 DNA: TGTGCCAGCAGGCCGGGGACTAGCGGCTACAATGAGCAGTTCTTC. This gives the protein CASRPGTSGYNEQFF.

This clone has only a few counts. The CDR3 nucleotides read TGTGCCAGCAGCTCGACTCGGACAGGGGAAGGCTACACCTTC. It encodes CASSSTRTGEGYTF. The chain employs TRBV2 and TRBJ1-2, with 9 bases matching TRBD1. The germline V gene has CDR1 SNHLY and CDR2 FYNNEI. Losses at the gene ends were 6 bases for V and 8 bases for J; bases not matched to a gene: 10. This CDR3 is 14 amino acids long.

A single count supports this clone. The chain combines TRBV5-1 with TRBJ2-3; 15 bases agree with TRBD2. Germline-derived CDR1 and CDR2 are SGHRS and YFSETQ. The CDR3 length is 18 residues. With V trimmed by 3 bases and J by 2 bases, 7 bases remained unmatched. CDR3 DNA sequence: TGCGCCAGCAGCTCGGGACTAGCGGGGGGCCTTTTCACAGATACGCAGTATTTT. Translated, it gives CASSSGLAGGLFTDTQYF.

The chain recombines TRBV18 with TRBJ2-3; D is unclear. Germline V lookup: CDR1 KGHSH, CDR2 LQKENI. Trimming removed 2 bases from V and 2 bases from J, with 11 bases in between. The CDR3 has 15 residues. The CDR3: CASSPVRQITDTQYF. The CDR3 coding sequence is TGTGCCAGCTCACCAGTTCGCCAGATCACAGATACGCAGTATTTT.

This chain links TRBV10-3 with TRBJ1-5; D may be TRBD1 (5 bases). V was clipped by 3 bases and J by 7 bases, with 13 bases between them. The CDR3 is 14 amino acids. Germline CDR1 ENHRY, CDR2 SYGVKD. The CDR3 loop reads CAISDEGLYQPQHF. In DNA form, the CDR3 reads TGTGCCATCAGTGACGAGGGGCTCTACCAGCCCCAGCATTTT.

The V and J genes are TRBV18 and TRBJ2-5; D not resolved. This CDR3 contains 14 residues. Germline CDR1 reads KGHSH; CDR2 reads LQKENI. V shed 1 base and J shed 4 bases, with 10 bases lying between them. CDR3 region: CASSPRVGGETQYF. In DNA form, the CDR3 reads TGTGCCAGCTCACCACGGGTTGGCGGAGAGACCCAGTACTTC.

Here the CDR3 reads CASSRSGGWSSYEQYV. CDR3 in DNA: TGTGCCAGCAGTCGTAGCGGGGGGTGGAGCTCCTACGAGCAGTACGTC. This sequence joins TRBV7-2 and TRBJ2-7; TRBD2 agrees at 10 bases. V was pared by 6 bases and J by 0 bases, with 8 bases of the junction left unmatched. Germline assignment: CDR1 SGHTA and CDR2 FQGNSA. There are 16 residues in the CDR3.

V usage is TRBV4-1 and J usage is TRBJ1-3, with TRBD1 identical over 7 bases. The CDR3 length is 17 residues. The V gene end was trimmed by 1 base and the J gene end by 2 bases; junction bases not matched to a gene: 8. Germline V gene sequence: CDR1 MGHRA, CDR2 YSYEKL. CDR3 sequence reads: CASSQANLGTAGNTIYF. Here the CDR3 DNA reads TGCGCCAGCAGCCAAGCGAATCTCGGGACAGCTGGAAACACCATATATTTT.

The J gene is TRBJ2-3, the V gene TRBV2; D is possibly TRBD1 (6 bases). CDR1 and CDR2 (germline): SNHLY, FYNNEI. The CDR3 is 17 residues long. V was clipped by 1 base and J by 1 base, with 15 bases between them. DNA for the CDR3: TGTGCCAGCAGTGAAGAGGCTTTCTACAGGGGCACAGATACGCAGTATTTT. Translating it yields CASSEEAFYRGTDTQYF.

The DNA for the CDR3 is TGTGCCAGCAGCTTAGGGATTTTGGGGGGACAGTCATACACTGAAGCTTTCTTT. Amino acids: CASSLGILGGQSYTEAFF. The chain has TRBV7-2 and TRBJ1-1; 7 bases match TRBD1. The CDR3 covers 18 residues. Looked up from germline, CDR1 is SGHTA and CDR2 is FQGNSA. V lost 1 base to trimming and J lost 3 bases; unmatched junction nucleotides: 14.

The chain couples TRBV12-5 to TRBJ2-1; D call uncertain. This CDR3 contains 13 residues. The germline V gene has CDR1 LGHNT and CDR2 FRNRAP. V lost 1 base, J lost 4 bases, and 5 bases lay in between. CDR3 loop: CASGLDRYNEQFF. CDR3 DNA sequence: TGTGCTAGTGGTTTGGACAGATACAATGAGCAGTTCTTC.

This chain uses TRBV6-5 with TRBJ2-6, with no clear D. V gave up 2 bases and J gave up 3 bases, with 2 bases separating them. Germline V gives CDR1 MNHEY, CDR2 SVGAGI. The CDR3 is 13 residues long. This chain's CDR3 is CASSYVGANVLTF. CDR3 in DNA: TGTGCCAGCAGTTACGTTGGGGCCAACGTCCTGACTTTC.

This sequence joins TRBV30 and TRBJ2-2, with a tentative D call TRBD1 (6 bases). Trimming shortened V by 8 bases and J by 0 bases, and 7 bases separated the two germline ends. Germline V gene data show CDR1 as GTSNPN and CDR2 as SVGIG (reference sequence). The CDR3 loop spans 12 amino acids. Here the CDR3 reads CARTANTGELFF. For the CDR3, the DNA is TGTGCCCGGACAGCGAACACCGGGGAGCTGTTTTTT.

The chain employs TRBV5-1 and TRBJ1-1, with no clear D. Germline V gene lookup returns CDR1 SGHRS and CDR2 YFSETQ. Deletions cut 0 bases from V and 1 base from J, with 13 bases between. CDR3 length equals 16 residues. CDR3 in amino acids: CASSLAVGVTNTEAFF. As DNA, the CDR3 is TGCGCCAGCAGCTTGGCCGTCGGGGTCACGAACACTGAAGCTTTCTTT.

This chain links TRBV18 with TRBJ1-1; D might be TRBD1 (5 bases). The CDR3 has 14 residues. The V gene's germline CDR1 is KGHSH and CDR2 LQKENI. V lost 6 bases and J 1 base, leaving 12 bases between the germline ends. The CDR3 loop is CASSQGRQNTEAFF. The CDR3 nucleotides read TGTGCCAGCTCCCAGGGACGGCAGAACACTGAAGCTTTCTTT. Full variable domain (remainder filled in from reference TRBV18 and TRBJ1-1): NAGVMQNPRHLVRRRGQEARLRCSPMKGHSHVYWYRQLPEEGLKFMVYLQKENIIDESGMPKERFSAEFPKEGPSILRIQQVVRGDSAAYFCASSQGRQNTEAFFGQGTRLTVV.